The 21 T cell receptor beta chains below were found in one sample sequenced in a study of cytomegalovirus exposure and HLA in healthy donors (dated by TCRdb to about 2017). The method was the immunoSEQ multiplex PCR assay. For the multiplex PCR, a mixture combining 60 forward primers for TCR Vbeta segments and 13 reverse primers for TCR Jbeta segments was used. TCRdb mirrors the immuneACCESS table, restricted to in-frame sequences. Some clones are absent from its copies; in checked studies, under half trace to an unresolved V gene, and the reason for the others is unknown. The sample contains about 140,000 clones, over 60% of them found a single time. The ten top clones hold 6.5% of the sample. Specimen: PBMCs. Every receptor here comes from a woman in her sixties or seventies in good health and CMV-seronegative.

The chain joins TRBV28 to TRBJ2-2, with 7 nucleotides matching TRBD2. From germline, CDR1 is MDHEN and CDR2 SYDVKM. J lost 5 bases, V lost 7 bases, and 10 bases had no gene match. This CDR3 is built from 15 residues. The DNA for the CDR3 is TGTGCCAGCACCCAGGGAGGGGCGGGTACCGGGGAGCTGTTTTTT. It translates to CASTQGGAGTGELFF.

The chain recombines TRBV14 with TRBJ2-3; TRBD1 might be the D (6 bases). V gave up 3 bases and J gave up 2 bases, with 12 bases separating them. The V gene's germline CDR1 is SGHDN and CDR2 FVKESK. This CDR3 contains 15 residues. For the CDR3, the DNA is TGTGCCAGCAGCCAGGGGACACCTCCCACAGATACGCAGTATTTT. Protein product: CASSQGTPPTDTQYF.

The rearrangement joins TRBV7-2 to TRBJ2-3; the D gene is possibly TRBD1 (6 bases). V lost 2 bases to trimming and J lost 0 bases, with 15 bases between them. Germline values: CDR1 SGHTA, CDR2 FQGNSA. CDR3 length: 17 residues. This CDR3 is CASSLNGPGVSTDTQYF. The CDR3 region has the DNA TGTGCCAGCAGCTTAAATGGTCCAGGGGTAAGCACAGATACGCAGTATTTT. Full variable domain (rest looked up from reference TRBV7-2 and TRBJ2-3): GAGVSQSPSNKVTEKGKDVELRCDPISGHTALYWYRQSLGQGLEFLIYFQGNSAPDKSGLPSDRFSAERTGGSVSTLTIQRTQQEDSAVYLCASSLNGPGVSTDTQYFGPGTRLTVL.

This chain uses TRBV7-2 with TRBJ2-5; 8 nucleotides match TRBD2. The germline V gene has CDR1 SGHTA and CDR2 FQGNSA. V lost 5 bases to trimming and J lost 5 bases; unmatched junction nucleotides: 10. The CDR3 is made up of 15 amino acids. CDR3 protein: CASSPRAGGFETQYF. The CDR3 coding sequence is TGTGCCAGCAGCCCTAGGGCGGGGGGTTTTGAGACCCAGTACTTC.

The chain uses TRBV13 and TRBJ2-7; 11 bases are shared with TRBD2. The germline V gene encodes CDR1 PRHDT and CDR2 FYEKMQ (reference sequence). CDR3 length equals 14 residues. With 5 bases clipped from V and 4 bases from J, the junction kept 4 bases outside the gene matches. The CDR3 DNA reads TGTGCCAGCAGCCTTAGCGGGGGGGCTTACGAGCAGTACTTC. Amino acids: CASSLSGGAYEQYF.

This rearrangement joins TRBV7-2 to TRBJ1-3; possible D gene TRBD1, 5 bases. V lost 5 bases to trimming and J lost 2 bases, with 13 bases between them. Germline lookup yields CDR1 SGHTA and CDR2 FQGNSA. CDR3 length: 15 residues. The chain's CDR3 is CASSPAAGAGNTIYF. The CDR3 bases are TGTGCCAGCAGCCCCGCGGCGGGGGCTGGAAACACCATATATTTT.

The table lists this clone with a few counts. The chain recombines TRBV4-3 with TRBJ2-7, with TRBD2 matching 10 bases. Per germline, CDR1 LGHNA and CDR2 YSLEER. V dropped 1 base and J dropped 3; count of bases not matched to a gene: 3. The CDR3 has 15 amino acids. The CDR3 DNA is TGCGCCAGCAGCCAAGCTCAGCGGGGGGGCTACGAGCAGTACTTC. Translated, it gives CASSQAQRGGYEQYF.

The rearrangement joins TRBV2 to TRBJ2-7, with D perhaps matching TRBD1 (5 bases). The CDR3 covers 13 residues. V gave up 6 bases and J gave up 1 base, with 10 bases separating them. Germline assignment: CDR1 SNHLY and CDR2 FYNNEI. The CDR3 protein is CASRPGYSYEQYF. The CDR3 coding sequence is TGTGCCAGCAGGCCAGGGTATTCCTACGAGCAGTACTTC.

The chain employs TRBV7-3 and TRBJ2-1; 9 nucleotides agree with TRBD1. Germline CDR1 is SGHTA and CDR2 is FQGTGA. The CDR3 length is 14 residues. V was pared by 6 bases and J by 8 bases, with 8 bases of the junction left unmatched. The CDR3 region has the DNA TGTGCCAGCAGTGACCCGGGACAGGGATATGAGCAGTTCTTC. It encodes CASSDPGQGYEQFF.

A few counts support this clone. The rearrangement joins TRBV6-5 to TRBJ2-3; 9 nucleotides align to TRBD1. After removal of 5 bases from V and 2 bases from J, the junction contained 5 bases not matched to a gene. The CDR3 runs to 15 residues. CDR1 and CDR2 from the germline V gene are MNHEY and SVGAGI. DNA for the CDR3: TGTGCCAGCAGTCTCGGGACAGGGCACACAGATACGCAGTATTTT. It codes for CASSLGTGHTDTQYF.

This clone showed up just once. CDR3: CASSQTSGRAYNEQFF. CDR3 bases: TGTGCCAGCAGCCAGACTAGCGGGAGGGCCTACAATGAGCAGTTCTTC. This chain joins TRBV5-4 and TRBJ2-1, with 14 bases fitting TRBD2. Germline assignment: CDR1 SGHNT and CDR2 YYREEE (reference sequence). This CDR3 comprises 16 residues. J was trimmed by 2 bases and V by 4 bases; bases with no gene match: 2.

The V and J genes are TRBV2 and TRBJ1-2; 8 bases agree with TRBD1. J was trimmed by 4 bases and V by 7 bases; bases with no gene match: 8. CDR1 is SNHLY and CDR2 is FYNNEI in the germline V gene. The CDR3 has 14 amino acids. Here the CDR3 reads CASTRGQGGYGYTF. DNA of the CDR3: TGTGCCAGCACCCGAGGACAGGGCGGCTATGGCTACACCTTC.

Only a few counts were recorded for this clone. This chain connects TRBV25-1 to TRBJ1-4; possibly TRBD1 for D (5 bases). V was clipped by 7 bases and J by 0 bases, with 12 bases between them. The V gene's germline CDR1 is MGHDK and CDR2 SYGVNS. The CDR3 contains 15 residues. The CDR3 coding sequence is TGTGCCAGCAAGGGAACAGGACCAACTAATGAAAAACTGTTTTTT. Its protein is CASKGTGPTNEKLFF.

This clone was counted only a few times. As DNA, the CDR3 is TGTGCCAGCAGCGTTCCAGGTTCTGGAAACACCATATATTTT. Translation: CASSVPGSGNTIYF. The chain combines TRBV9 with TRBJ1-3; D is uncertain. Between the trimmed V and J ends, which lost 2 bases and 1 base, there was a span of 7 bases. The CDR3 is made up of 14 amino acids. The V gene's germline CDR1 is SGDLS and CDR2 YYNGEE.

In this sample, this clone turned up a few times. V and J are TRBV4-3 and TRBJ2-7; perhaps TRBD1 as D (5 bases). The V gene lost 0 bases and the J gene lost 4 bases, with 16 bases spanning the gap. The CDR3 is 16 amino acids. Per germline, CDR1 LGHNA and CDR2 YSLEER. CDR3 loop: CASSQDVAGWRYEQYF. Here the CDR3 DNA reads TGCGCCAGCAGCCAAGATGTCGCAGGGTGGCGGTACGAGCAGTACTTC.

V is TRBV28 and J is TRBJ1-4; 7 positions agree with TRBD1. The germline gives CDR1 MDHEN, CDR2 SYDVKM. The ends lost 5 bases at V and 0 bases at J; junction bases unmatched: 9. The CDR3 runs 17 residues. The CDR3 nucleotides read TGTGCCAGCAGTCCAAATCAGGGGGTGGCAACTAATGAAAAACTGTTTTTT. It codes for CASSPNQGVATNEKLFF.

This sequence joins TRBV7-2 and TRBJ1-3; D not resolved. CDR1 and CDR2 (germline): SGHTA, FQGNSA. Trimming shortened V by 3 bases and J by 2 bases, and 11 bases separated the two germline ends. This CDR3 comprises 15 residues. The CDR3, as DNA: TGTGCCAGCAGCTTCGGTGGGAGGGCTGGAAACACCATATATTTT. Protein: CASSFGGRAGNTIYF.

This clone was recorded once. The genes are TRBV6-1 and TRBJ1-2, with 7 positions matching TRBD1. CDR1 is MNHNS, CDR2 SASEGT, per germline. J lost 14 bases, V lost 2 bases, and 8 bases had no gene match. This CDR3 contains 12 residues. The CDR3 is CASSERRAGGTF. The CDR3, as DNA: TGTGCCAGCAGTGAAAGGAGGGCAGGGGGGACCTTC.

The rearrangement uses TRBV4-1 and TRBJ2-3; D is undetermined. The germline gives CDR1 MGHRA, CDR2 YSYEKL. The CDR3 is made up of 15 amino acids. V was cut by 0 bases and J by 0 bases, with 7 bases left in between. CDR3 nucleotides: TGCGCCAGCAGCCAAGAGTCTACTAGCACAGATACGCAGTATTTT. Encoded protein: CASSQESTSTDTQYF.

By proportion, this clone is medium-sized. The chain carries TRBV7-9 and TRBJ1-1; TRBD1 matches 7 bases. CDR1 is SEHNR, CDR2 FQNEAQ, per germline (reference sequence). The ends lost 4 bases at V and 1 base at J; junction bases unmatched: 3. The CDR3 covers 14 residues. The CDR3 loop is CASSYRQGNTEAFF. CDR3 nucleotide sequence: TGTGCCAGCAGCTATCGACAGGGGAACACTGAAGCTTTCTTT.

This clone was seen a few times. V gene TRBV9 combines with J gene TRBJ1-1, with D possibly being TRBD1 (5 bases). Between the trimmed V and J ends, which lost 3 bases and 4 bases, there was a span of 16 bases. The CDR3 has 15 residues. CDR1 is SGDLS and CDR2 is YYNGEE in the germline V gene. In nucleotides, the CDR3 is TGTGCCAGCAGCGCCTTGGACACTTTTGGCACTGAAGCTTTCTTT. Protein: CASSALDTFGTEAFF. Full variable domain (missing parts from reference TRBV9 and TRBJ1-1): DSGVTQTPKHLITATGQRVTLRCSPRSGDLSVYWYQQSLDQGLQFLIQYYNGEERAKGNILERFSAQQFPDLHSELNLSSLELGDSALYFCASSALDTFGTEAFFGQGTRLTVV.